Below are 22 T cell receptor beta chains sequenced from a single sample in a study of beta chain features in type 1 diabetes. Expressed TCRB transcripts were sequenced after all isolated RNA was converted to cDNA. Generated by immunoSEQ multiplex PCR, the TCRdb table keeps only in-frame clones and is missing some. This sample has around 500,000 clones, with 10% to 12% found just once. Sequencing used naive CD4+ T cells from blood. These receptors were obtained from a woman aged 18-35 years in good health.

Only a few counts were recorded for this clone. In nucleotides, the CDR3 is TGTGCTAGCCTAGAGCAGGGTAATGAGCAGTTCTTC. It encodes CASLEQGNEQFF. V and J are TRBV12-5 and TRBJ2-1; the D gene is possibly TRBD1 (5 bases). CDR3 length: 12 amino acids. CDR1 is LGHNT and CDR2 is FRNRAP in the germline V gene. V was trimmed by 9 bases and J by 7 bases, leaving 13 bases between them. Combining the CDR3 with reference TRBV12-5 and TRBJ2-1 gives the whole variable domain DARVTQTPRHKVTEMGQEVTMRCQPILGHNTVFWYRQTMMQGLELLAYFRNRAPLDDSGMPKDRFSAEMPDATLATLKIQPSEPRDSAVYFCASLEQGNEQFFGPGTRLTVL.

This chain connects TRBV19 to TRBJ2-7; TRBD2 matches 8 bases. The ends lost 6 bases at V and 7 bases at J; junction bases unmatched: 11. The CDR3 totals 14 residues. Germline-derived CDR1 and CDR2 are LNHDA and SQIVND (reference sequence). The CDR3, as DNA: TGTGCCAGTAGAAGTAAGCGGGAGTCGAGGGAGCAGTACTTC. The encoded protein is CASRSKRESREQYF.

The V call is TRBV18, the J call TRBJ2-3; 7 nucleotides match TRBD1. Germline assignment: CDR1 KGHSH and CDR2 LQKENI. V lost 3 bases to trimming and J lost 3 bases; unmatched junction nucleotides: 6. The CDR3 is 15 amino acids. The CDR3 sequence: CASSPPGQRTDTQYF. CDR3 coding DNA: TGTGCCAGCTCACCGCCGGGACAGAGGACAGATACGCAGTATTTT.

There are a few counts of this clone. V is TRBV9 and J is TRBJ2-7, with D tentatively TRBD2 (6 bases). CDR1 is SGDLS, CDR2 YYNGEE, per germline. The CDR3 is made up of 16 amino acids. V was pared by 0 bases and J by 0 bases, with 13 bases between. The CDR3 is CASSVGVSGSSYEQYV. The CDR3 DNA is TGTGCCAGCAGCGTAGGGGTTAGCGGTAGCTCCTACGAGCAGTACGTC.

The rearrangement uses TRBV11-3 and TRBJ2-1, with D perhaps matching TRBD1 (6 bases). The CDR3 runs 16 residues. The V and J ends lost 3 bases and 4 bases respectively, with 16 bases between them. Germline-derived CDR1 and CDR2 are SGHNT and YENEEA. The CDR3 region has the DNA TGTGCCAGCAGCTTGGGAGAACAGGGTTGGTACAATGAGCAGTTCTTC. Translated, it gives CASSLGEQGWYNEQFF. Looking up the rest from reference TRBV11-3 and TRBJ2-1 gives the full variable domain: EAGVVQSPRYKIIEKKQPVAFWCNPISGHNTLYWYLQNLGQGPELLIRYENEEAVDDSQLPKDRFSAERLKGVDSTLKIQPAELGDSAVYLCASSLGEQGWYNEQFFGPGTRLTVL.

This clone has more than one count but fewer than ten. The rearrangement joins TRBV30 to TRBJ2-2; D ambiguous. From germline, CDR1 is GTSNPN and CDR2 SVGIG (reference sequence). The CDR3 spans 11 residues. Trimming removed 4 bases at V and 7 bases at J, with 7 bases between. The DNA of the CDR3 is TGTGCCTGGAAGAGAAGCGGGGAGCTGTTTTTT. As protein: CAWKRSGELFF.

This clone was found a few times. This chain uses TRBV18 with TRBJ2-7; possibly TRBD1 for D (5 bases). Germline values: CDR1 KGHSH, CDR2 LQKENI. The CDR3 is made up of 14 amino acids. Trimming took off 3 bases at V and 2 bases at J, with 11 bases between the two ends. In nucleotides, the CDR3 is TGTGCCAGCTCACCGACCCCAGGGACCTACGAGCAGTACGTC. Translated, it gives CASSPTPGTYEQYV.

Note on this clone: Different DNA sequences within this sample yield the same CDR3. V and J are TRBV18 and TRBJ2-5; D unclear. This CDR3 has 12 amino acids. The germline V gene encodes CDR1 KGHSH and CDR2 LQKENI. The ends were cut back, 3 bases at V and 3 bases at J, with 5 bases in the middle. The CDR3 spells CASSPAEETQYF. CDR3 DNA sequence: TGTGCCAGCTCACCGGCAGAAGAGACCCAGTACTTC.

This chain links TRBV7-9 with TRBJ2-5; no firm D call. V was shortened by 6 bases and J by 5 bases, with 4 bases between the two germline ends. The CDR3 has 10 residues. CDR1 is SEHNR and CDR2 is FQNEAQ in the germline V gene (reference sequence). The CDR3 spells CASRSETQYF. The CDR3 DNA reads as TGTGCCAGCAGATCGGAGACCCAGTACTTC.

V gene TRBV29-1 combines with J gene TRBJ2-3; possibly TRBD2 for D (5 bases). Germline lookup yields CDR1 SQVTM and CDR2 ANQGSEA. V lost 4 bases and J 4 bases, leaving 12 bases between the germline ends. The CDR3 sequence is 13 residues long. The CDR3 DNA reads TGCAGCGTTGGTCGGGAAGTTCCAGATACGCAGTATTTT. It specifies CSVGREVPDTQYF.

The chain recombines TRBV9 with TRBJ2-5; the match to TRBD1 covers 9 bases. The germline V gene encodes CDR1 SGDLS and CDR2 YYNGEE. This CDR3 is built from 15 residues. J was trimmed by 4 bases and V by 4 bases; bases with no gene match: 8. The CDR3 DNA sequence: TGTGCCAGCAGCCCCAGGGACAGGGCGGGAGAGACCCAGTACTTC. It yields the protein CASSPRDRAGETQYF.

This chain links TRBV27 with TRBJ2-1; 9 bases map to TRBD2. Germline-derived CDR1 and CDR2 are MNHEY and SMNVEV (reference sequence). The CDR3 contains 14 residues. V shed 4 bases and J 10 bases; nucleotides not matched to a gene: 8. This chain's CDR3 is CASSSPASGNEQFF. Written as DNA, the CDR3 is TGTGCCAGCAGTTCCCCGGCTAGCGGGAACGAGCAGTTCTTC.

The chain combines TRBV25-1 with TRBJ2-5; 10 bases map to TRBD1. After removal of 6 bases from V and 5 bases from J, the junction contained 9 bases not matched to a gene. CDR1 MGHDK and CDR2 SYGVNS come from the germline V gene. The CDR3 is 15 residues long. CDR3 coding DNA: TGTGCCAGCAGAGATCCCCGACAGGGGGCTGAGACCCAGTACTTC. This sequence encodes CASRDPRQGAETQYF.

The rearrangement links TRBV15 to TRBJ2-3, with unresolved D. V was cut by 3 bases and J by 4 bases, with 2 bases left in between. In germline, CDR1 is LNHNV, CDR2 YYDKDF (reference sequence). This CDR3 region has 11 residues. The CDR3 loop reads CATSSSDTQYF. In DNA, the CDR3 is TGTGCCACCAGCAGTTCAGATACGCAGTATTTT. Looking up the rest from reference TRBV15 and TRBJ2-3 gives the full variable domain: DAMVIQNPRYQVTQFGKPVTLSCSQTLNHNVMYWYQQKSSQAPKLLFHYYDKDFNNEADTPDNFQSRRPNTSFCFLDIRSPGLGDTAMYLCATSSSDTQYFGPGTRLTVL.

The chain couples TRBV7-2 to TRBJ1-1; 8 positions agree with TRBD1. The CDR3 extends over 13 amino acids. Germline CDR1 is SGHTA and CDR2 is FQGNSA. With 6 bases clipped from V and 4 bases from J, the junction kept 4 bases outside the gene matches. CDR3 DNA sequence: TGTGCCAGCAGACCAGGGGGCGGCACTGAAGCTTTCTTT. This gives the protein CASRPGGGTEAFF.

This clone has a handful of counts. The rearrangement links TRBV30 to TRBJ2-7, with unresolved D. The CDR3 runs 14 residues. Trimming took 0 bases from V and 3 from J, leaving 12 bases between them. Germline lookup yields CDR1 GTSNPN and CDR2 SVGIG (reference sequence). DNA for the CDR3: TGTGCCTGGAGTGTAGTGGGCCCAAGCTACGAGCAGTACTTC. Protein product: CAWSVVGPSYEQYF.

Written as DNA, the CDR3 is TGTGCCAGCTCACCAGGCTACAATGAGCAGTTCTTC. Translating gives CASSPGYNEQFF. The chain employs TRBV18 and TRBJ2-1, with unresolved D. Germline lookup yields CDR1 KGHSH and CDR2 LQKENI. The V end was cut by 2 bases, the J end by 3 bases, with 2 bases between. This CDR3 has 12 residues.

This clone came up a few times. CDR3 loop: CAWSVLGSRFRLSTDTQYF. CDR3 sequence (DNA): TGTGCCTGGAGTGTACTGGGCAGCAGGTTCCGCCTTAGCACAGATACGCAGTATTTT. This sequence joins TRBV30 and TRBJ2-3; no clear D gene. Germline values: CDR1 GTSNPN, CDR2 SVGIG (reference sequence). Between the trimmed V and J ends, which lost 0 bases and 0 bases, there was a span of 22 bases. The CDR3 runs to 19 residues. Using reference TRBV30 and TRBJ2-3 for the parts outside the CDR3, the full variable domain is SQTIHQWPATLVQPVGSPLSLECTVEGTSNPNLYWYRQAAGRGLQLLFYSVGIGQISSEVPQNLSASRPQDRQFILSSKKLLLSDSGFYLCAWSVLGSRFRLSTDTQYFGPGTRLTVL.

This clone was observed a few times. The chain employs TRBV30 and TRBJ2-3; no clear D. V was trimmed by 2 bases and J by 0 bases, leaving 9 bases between them. CDR1 is GTSNPN and CDR2 is SVGIG in the germline V gene (reference sequence). There are 14 residues in the CDR3. The CDR3 nucleotides are TGTGCCTGGAGTACAGAGGCTAGCACAGATACGCAGTATTTT. Amino acids: CAWSTEASTDTQYF. Supplemented by reference TRBV30 and TRBJ2-3, the full variable domain reads SQTIHQWPATLVQPVGSPLSLECTVEGTSNPNLYWYRQAAGRGLQLLFYSVGIGQISSEVPQNLSASRPQDRQFILSSKKLLLSDSGFYLCAWSTEASTDTQYFGPGTRLTVL.

This clone was seen more than once but under ten times. V is TRBV14 and J is TRBJ2-1; TRBD1 agrees at 8 bases. With V trimmed by 2 bases and J by 8 bases, 5 bases remained unmatched. CDR1 SGHDN and CDR2 FVKESK come from the germline V gene. The CDR3 has 14 residues. In DNA form, the CDR3 reads TGTGCCAGCAGCCAAAACCAGGGGGCTGATGAGCAGTTCTTC. Its protein is CASSQNQGADEQFF.

This chain uses TRBV11-2 with TRBJ2-6; TRBD2 aligns across 8 bases. The CDR3 has 18 amino acids. V gave up 6 bases and J gave up 0 bases; unmatched junction bases: 10. The V gene's germline CDR1 is SGHAT and CDR2 FQNNGV. The CDR3 region is CASRSISGRYSGANVLTF. Here the CDR3 DNA reads TGTGCCAGCAGGTCGATAAGCGGGAGATACTCTGGGGCCAACGTCCTGACTTTC.

Only a few counts were recorded for this clone. This sequence joins TRBV5-1 and TRBJ2-5, with TRBD2 matching 8 bases. The CDR3 loop spans 16 amino acids. J lost 5 bases, V lost 0 bases, and 9 bases had no gene match. The germline V gene has CDR1 SGHRS and CDR2 YFSETQ. CDR3 loop: CASSLEAGAPGETQYF. The DNA of the CDR3 is TGCGCCAGCAGCTTGGAAGCGGGAGCCCCAGGGGAGACCCAGTACTTC.